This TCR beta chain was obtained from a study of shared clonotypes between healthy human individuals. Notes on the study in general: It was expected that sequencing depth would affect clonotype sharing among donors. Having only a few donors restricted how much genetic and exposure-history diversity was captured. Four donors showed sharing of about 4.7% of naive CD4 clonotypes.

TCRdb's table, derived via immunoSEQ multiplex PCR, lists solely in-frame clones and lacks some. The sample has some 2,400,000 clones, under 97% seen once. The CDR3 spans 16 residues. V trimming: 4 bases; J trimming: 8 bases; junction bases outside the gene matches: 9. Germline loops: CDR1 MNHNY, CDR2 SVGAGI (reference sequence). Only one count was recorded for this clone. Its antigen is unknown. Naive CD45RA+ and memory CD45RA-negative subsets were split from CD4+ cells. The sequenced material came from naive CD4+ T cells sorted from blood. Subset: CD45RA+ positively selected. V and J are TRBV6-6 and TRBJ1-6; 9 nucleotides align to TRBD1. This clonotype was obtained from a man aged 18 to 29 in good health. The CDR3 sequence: CASSSQPGQGHSPLHF. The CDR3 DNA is TGTGCCAGCAGTTCACAACCGGGACAGGGCCATTCACCCCTCCACTTT.